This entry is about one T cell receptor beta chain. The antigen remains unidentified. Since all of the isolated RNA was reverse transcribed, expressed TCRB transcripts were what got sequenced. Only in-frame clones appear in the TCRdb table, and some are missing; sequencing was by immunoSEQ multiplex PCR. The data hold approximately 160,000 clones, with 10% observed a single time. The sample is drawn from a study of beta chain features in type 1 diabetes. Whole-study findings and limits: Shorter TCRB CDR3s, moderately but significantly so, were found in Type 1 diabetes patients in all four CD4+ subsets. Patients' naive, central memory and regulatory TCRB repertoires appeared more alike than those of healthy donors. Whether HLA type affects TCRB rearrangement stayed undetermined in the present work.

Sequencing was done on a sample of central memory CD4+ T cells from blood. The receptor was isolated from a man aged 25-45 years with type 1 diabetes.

The CDR3 reads CASSTGQNSYEQYF. The CDR3 region has the DNA TGTGCCAGCAGCACGGGACAGAACTCCTACGAGCAGTACTTC. The chain joins TRBV7-3 to TRBJ2-7; 7 bases map to TRBD1. Germline V gives CDR1 SGHTA, CDR2 FQGTGA. The V gene end was trimmed by 5 bases and the J gene end by 0 bases; junction bases not matched to a gene: 4. The CDR3 has 14 residues.